The 14 T cell receptor beta chains given below trace back to one sample, sequenced in a study of vaccination and CD4 T cells after COVID-19. The sample's treatment: 10-day PBMC culture with coronavirus spike peptide pools or control peptides (ViraFEST assay). For these TCRs, the target antigens are not known. With the Oncomine TCR Beta short-read assay, DNA from cultured CD4+ T cells was sequenced. TCRdb reprocessed the PCR reads with MiXCR, giving one entry per CDR3 protein. The sample contains fewer than 20,000 distinct CDR3 sequences, under 65% of which appear only once. The starting material was CD4+ T cells from blood, cultured in vitro, obtained before SARS-CoV-2 vaccination. These receptors originate from a human donor who had recovered from COVID-19.

This clonotype was recorded only once. The V gene is TRBV6-1, the J gene TRBJ2-5; possibly TRBD1 or TRBD2 for D (6 bases each). This CDR3 is 13 amino acids long. Trimming left V 11 bases short and J 5 bases short, with 18 bases between. Germline V lookup: CDR1 MNHNS, CDR2 SASEGT. In DNA, the CDR3 is TGTGCCGGTGGAGGGGGAGGACGTGAGACCCAGTACTTC. It specifies CAGGGGGRETQYF.

This chain connects TRBV11-3 to TRBJ2-3; the D gene is possibly TRBD2 (5 bases). The CDR3 loop spans 16 amino acids. Germline V gives CDR1 SGHNT, CDR2 YENEEA. Deletions cut 5 bases from V and 0 bases from J, with 15 bases between. The CDR3 spells CASSPMRLLSTDTQYF. The DNA for the CDR3 is TGTGCCAGCAGCCCAATGAGACTACTAAGCACAGATACGCAGTATTTT.

The V call is TRBV7-9, the J call TRBJ1-2, with D uncertain. Germline loops: CDR1 SEHNR, CDR2 FQNEAQ (reference sequence). This CDR3 is built from 12 residues. Trimming removed 5 bases from V and 7 bases from J, with 11 bases in between. CDR3 residues: CASSPGPLGYTF. As DNA, the CDR3 is TGTGCCAGCAGCCCCGGGCCTCTTGGCTACACCTTC.

This clonotype was picked up a small number of times. The V and J genes are TRBV29-1 and TRBJ1-2, with 9 nucleotides matching TRBD1. This CDR3 contains 13 residues. Germline V gene lookup returns CDR1 SQVTM and CDR2 ANQGSEA. The junction had 1 base not matched to a gene; V was cut back by 2 bases and J by 3 bases. CDR3 sequence: CSVETGGDYGYTF. The CDR3 nucleotides are TGCAGCGTTGAAACAGGGGGCGACTATGGCTACACCTTC. Full variable domain (rest looked up from reference TRBV29-1 and TRBJ1-2): SAVISQKPSRDICQRGTSLTIQCQVDSQVTMMFWYRQQPGQSLTLIATANQGSEATYESGFVIDKFPISRPNLTFSTLTVSNMSPEDSSIYLCSVETGGDYGYTFGSGTRLTVV.

This rearrangement joins TRBV20-1 to TRBJ2-1; D is uncertain. This CDR3 spans 13 amino acids. The germline V and J ends were trimmed by 2 bases and 9 bases, with 14 bases remaining between them. Germline CDR1 is DFQATT and CDR2 is SNEGSKA (reference sequence). The CDR3 region is CSARLVSHPEQFF. CDR3 nucleotides: TGCAGTGCTAGACTAGTAAGCCACCCTGAGCAGTTCTTC.

The CDR3 loop reads CASSYVASHYEQYF. In nucleotides, the CDR3 is TGTGCCAGCAGTTACGTGGCCAGTCACTACGAGCAGTACTTC. The chain is built from TRBV6-5 and TRBJ2-7; D ambiguous. Per the germline V gene, CDR1 is MNHEY and CDR2 is SVGAGI. The CDR3 is 14 amino acids. V gave up 2 bases and J gave up 3 bases, with 11 bases separating them.

This chain connects TRBV7-6 to TRBJ2-3; the D is unclear. The CDR3 is 17 amino acids. CDR1 and CDR2 (germline): SGHVS, FNYEAQ. V lost 5 bases, J lost 4 bases, and 22 bases lay in between. The CDR3 DNA follows: TGTGCCAGCAGCCCTAGGGCAGGTCCGCTGATAGCAGATACGCAGTATTTT. Its protein product is CASSPRAGPLIADTQYF.

The rearrangement links TRBV6-1 to TRBJ2-7; D is ambiguous. V lost 3 bases and J 3 bases, leaving 3 bases between the germline ends. The CDR3 consists of 11 residues. Germline values: CDR1 MNHNS, CDR2 SASEGT. The chain's CDR3 is CASSDGYEQYF. The CDR3 DNA is TGTGCCAGCAGTGATGGCTACGAGCAGTACTTC.

CDR3 nucleotide sequence: TGCGCCAGCGGCACTCTAGCGGGGGGCACAGATACGCAGTATTTT. Its protein product is CASGTLAGGTDTQYF. The V and J genes are TRBV5-1 and TRBJ2-3; 10 nucleotides align to TRBD2. CDR1 SGHRS and CDR2 YFSETQ come from the germline V gene. The CDR3 extends over 15 amino acids. V lost 7 bases and J lost 1; bases outside the gene matches: 6.

The chain couples TRBV24-1 to TRBJ2-2; TRBD2 agrees at 9 bases. The CDR3 consists of 16 residues. Per germline, CDR1 KGHDR and CDR2 SFDVKD. The V gene end was trimmed by 4 bases and the J gene end by 6 bases; junction bases not matched to a gene: 8. In DNA form, the CDR3 reads TGTGCCACCAGTGAGAGAGGAGTAGCGGGAGCCGGGGAGCTGTTTTTT. Amino acid sequence: CATSERGVAGAGELFF.

This clonotype occurred a few times. The J gene is TRBJ2-7, the V gene TRBV6-1; 8 bases line up with TRBD1. V trimming: 6 bases; J trimming: 11 bases; junction bases outside the gene matches: 15. The CDR3 sequence is 14 residues long. The germline V gene encodes CDR1 MNHNS and CDR2 SASEGT. The chain's CDR3 is CASSRGQGASAKYF. The CDR3 DNA reads as TGTGCCAGCAGCCGAGGACAGGGTGCCTCTGCGAAGTACTTC.

This clonotype was counted only a few times. CDR3 residues: CAATGATTDTQYF. The CDR3 DNA sequence: TGTGCCGCTACAGGGGCTACCACAGATACGCAGTATTTT. The J gene is TRBJ2-3, the V gene TRBV10-3; TRBD1 matches at 7 bases. Trimming cost V 11 bases and J 2 bases; bases outside gene matches: 7. Per germline, CDR1 ENHRY and CDR2 SYGVKD. The CDR3 is 13 residues long.

This clonotype was observed once. The CDR3, as DNA: TGCAGTTCCCGGGCTAGCGGTGGCAATGAGCAGTTCTTC. It is translated as CSSRASGGNEQFF. The V and J genes are TRBV20-1 and TRBJ2-1, with 7 bases identical to TRBD2. This CDR3 is 13 amino acids long. Germline CDR1 and CDR2: DFQATT and SNEGSKA (reference sequence). V lost 8 bases and J lost 6; bases outside the gene matches: 10.

The chain has TRBV10-3 and TRBJ2-5; D is ambiguous. V dropped 7 bases and J dropped 1 base, with 10 bases sitting between them. The CDR3 sequence is 13 residues long. The V gene's germline CDR1 is ENHRY and CDR2 SYGVKD. The DNA of the CDR3 is TGTGCCATCAAGAGTAGGGCCCAAGAGACCCAGTACTTC. Translating gives CAIKSRAQETQYF.